The clone carrying this T cell receptor (beta chain) was counted ten times or more. What it recognizes is unknown. Amplification targeted TCR beta CDR3 regions from RNA transcripts. The HTBI primer set served for first-round RT-PCR of the TCR CDR3. TCRdb recomputed calls from the multiplex PCR reads with MiXCR, one row per CDR3 protein. The data hold around 520,000 distinct CDR3 sequences, with 14% observed a single time. Patients were excluded for uncontrolled infection, other autoimmune disease, pregnancy or lactation. The data were obtained in a study of T cells in Graves' hyperthyroidism and ophthalmopathy. The study, taken as a whole, reports: The model identified upcoming ophthalmopathy a median approximately six months ahead of onset.

V was pared by 6 bases and J by 0 bases, with 14 bases of the junction left unmatched. Germline loops: CDR1 MDHEN, CDR2 SYDVKM. The CDR3 totals 18 residues. This TCR derives from a woman aged 40 to 50 with Graves' hyperthyroidism. The chain is built from TRBV28 and TRBJ2-1, with 7 nucleotides matching TRBD1. The sequencing sample was made of blood. The DNA of the CDR3 is TGTGCCAGCAGCTCCCCTCTCTCTAGGGACAGCTCCTACAATGAGCAGTTCTTC. Amino acids: CASSSPLSRDSSYNEQFF. The variable domain in full, completed from reference TRBV28 and TRBJ2-1, reads DVKVTQSSRYLVKRTGEKVFLECVQDMDHENMFWYRQDPGLGLRLIYFSYDVKMKEKGDIPEGYSVSREKKERFSLILESASTNQTSMYLCASSSPLSRDSSYNEQFFGPGTRLTVL.